This T cell receptor beta chain was identified in a study of blood T cell repertoires in COVID-19. Authors' processing steps: Amplification of reference gene primers provided the estimated nucleated cell counts. This table comes from immunoSEQ multiplex PCR, and its TCRdb copy is limited to in-frame clones, with some not included. The DNA gave D and trimming, while V, J and clone size come from that table. The table shows 200,000 to 300,000 clones, with more than 75% occurring only once. Germline loops: CDR1 SGHRS, CDR2 YFSETQ. The germline V and J ends were trimmed by 0 bases and 9 bases, with 12 bases remaining between them. The CDR3 consists of 14 residues.

The TCR sequence derives from a woman aged 40 to 50 who had recovered from COVID-19. Sequenced input: peripheral blood. This chain uses TRBV5-1 with TRBJ1-4, with D tentatively TRBD1 (5 bases). The CDR3 reads CASSLEGVGQKLFF. CDR3 in DNA: TGCGCCAGCAGCTTGGAAGGGGTCGGGCAAAAACTGTTTTTT.